This TCR beta chain appears in the sequencing data of a study of neurological immune-mediated disorders. The cDNA was produced through 5'RACE with 10-nucleotide random UMIs. TCRdb redid the calling of the 5' RACE reads with MiXCR, one entry per CDR3 protein. The sample consists of more than 30,000 distinct CDR3 sequences, 7% to 8.5% of them appearing once. This clonotype was counted many times. V was trimmed by 0 bases and J by 1 base, leaving 10 bases between them. This CDR3 is built from 15 residues. Germline CDR1 is SGHDT and CDR2 is YYEEEE. The sample consisted of CD4+ T cells from blood. The rearrangement links TRBV5-6 to TRBJ1-2, with D unresolved. The receptor was derived from a man aged 50 or older in good health. Here the CDR3 reads CASSLGRPINYGYTF. As DNA, the CDR3 is TGTGCCAGCAGCTTGGGTCGACCGATTAACTATGGCTACACCTTC.